This T cell receptor (beta chain) was recovered during a study of control samples from healthy donors and cancer patients. Produced via immunoSEQ multiplex PCR; TCRdb's table is partial and in-frame only. The sample yields 150,000 to 200,000 clones, roughly 89% seen once. The TCR sequence derives from a woman aged 45-65 years in good health. The sequencing input was blood.

The CDR3 coding sequence is TGTGCCAGCAGCTCCACCGGGACTCCCCATGAGCAGTTCTTC. This gives the protein CASSSTGTPHEQFF. V is TRBV7-3 and J is TRBJ2-1; TRBD2 might be the D (6 bases). Germline loops: CDR1 SGHTA, CDR2 FQGTGA. The CDR3 runs 14 residues. Trimming shortened V by 4 bases and J by 8 bases, and 15 bases separated the two germline ends.